The T cell receptor beta chain under discussion was sequenced for a study of CD8+ T cells in alopecia areata. Study-level information: Patients in the treated group were given tofacitinib by mouth, 5 to 10 mg twice a day.

The sorting of PBMCs gave CD4+ and CD8+ T cells. The V end lost 5 bases, the J end lost 3 bases, and 11 bases lay between the germline ends. Germline V gives CDR1 SGHNT, CDR2 YENEEA. The CDR3 covers 13 residues. After isolation, RNA underwent reverse transcription to generate cDNA as the sequencing template. Produced via immunoSEQ multiplex PCR; TCRdb's table is partial and in-frame only. The sample yields some 170,000 clones, roughly 70% seen once. This clone was found once. The chain combines TRBV11-3 with TRBJ2-7, with a tentative D call TRBD1 (6 bases). This TCR was sampled from a human donor with alopecia areata. Sequencing used CD8+ T cells sorted from blood, obtained at week 0. Here the CDR3 DNA reads TGTGCCAGCAGCACCACAGGGTTCTACGAGCAGTACTTC. Translation gives CASSTTGFYEQYF.